This TCR beta chain is from a study of T cells in Graves' hyperthyroidism and ophthalmopathy. Study conclusions and caveats: Appearing also in blood were most of the thyroid clonotypes expanded above 0.001.

Details on this clonotype: Its antigen is not known.

No progression to ophthalmopathy during 18 months of follow-up defined stable disease. Diagnoses used clinical symptoms, serum thyroxine and TRAb, thyroid ultrasound and orbital computed tomography. Using RNA transcripts as the source, TCR beta CDR3 regions were amplified. The TCR CDR3 was amplified in a first-round RT-PCR using the HTBI primer set. TCRdb re-analysed the multiplex PCR reads in MiXCR, keeping a single row per CDR3 protein. The sample lists hundreds of thousands of distinct CDR3 sequences, approximately 15% occurring once. With 10 bases removed from V and 1 base from J, the gap between germline ends came to 21 bases. This CDR3 region has 16 residues. Germline CDR1 reads ENHRY; CDR2 reads SYGVKD.

The receptor's source is a woman aged 18-29 years with Graves' hyperthyroidism. The chain recombines TRBV10-3 with TRBJ2-3, with D possibly matching TRBD1 (7 bases). Sequencing input: blood. The CDR3 coding sequence is TGTGCCACCGCAACCAAAACAGGGGAGGGCACAGATACGCAGTATTTT. Its protein product is CATATKTGEGTDTQYF.